These 8 T cell receptor beta chains share one sample of origin, sequenced in a study of CD8 T cells in Susac syndrome. Random hexamers were used to reverse transcribe roughly 0.5 to 1 ug of RNA. TCRdb analysed the immunoSEQ multiplex PCR reads with MiXCR anew, one entry per CDR3 protein. The sample contains 150,000 or so distinct CDR3 sequences, around 93% of which appear only once. The specimen was CD4+ T cells from PBMCs. The receptors stem from a human donor in good health.

The genes are TRBV7-8 and TRBJ2-5; 8 positions match TRBD1. CDR1 SGHVS and CDR2 FQNEAQ come from the germline V gene. The CDR3 is 15 residues long. Unmatched junction bases numbered 10, after V lost 5 bases and J lost 5 bases. The CDR3 nucleotides are TGTGCCAGCAGCGGGACGGACAGGGCAGGCGAGACCCAGTACTTC. Encoded protein: CASSGTDRAGETQYF.

The J gene is TRBJ1-1, the V gene TRBV2, with D maybe TRBD1 (5 bases). V dropped 6 bases and J dropped 1 base, with 12 bases sitting between them. The CDR3 is made up of 14 amino acids. Germline V gene data show CDR1 as SNHLY and CDR2 as FYNNEI. DNA of the CDR3: TGTGCCAGCAGGGGGGTCCGGGAGAACACTGAAGCTTTCTTT. It translates to CASRGVRENTEAFF.

V is TRBV29-1 and J is TRBJ1-1, with D hard to call. V lost 7 bases to trimming and J lost 4 bases, with 13 bases between them. CDR3 length: 12 amino acids. Per the germline V gene, CDR1 is SQVTM and CDR2 is ANQGSEA. The DNA for the CDR3 is TGCAGCGCCTCTGGCGTACGCACTGAAGCTTTCTTT. It is translated as CSASGVRTEAFF.

Only one count was recorded for this clonotype. V usage is TRBV7-2 and J usage is TRBJ1-5; 9 bases fit TRBD1. The CDR3 spans 15 residues. Trimming cost V 10 bases and J 3 bases; bases outside gene matches: 10. The germline CDR1 and CDR2 sequences are SGHTA and FQGNSA. The CDR3 DNA sequence: TGTGCCACCCAGACAGGGGGGCTATACAATCAGCCCCAGCATTTT. Protein: CATQTGGLYNQPQHF.

V gene TRBV20-1 combines with J gene TRBJ2-2, with 11 nucleotides matching TRBD2. The CDR3 loop spans 16 amino acids. CDR1 is DFQATT, CDR2 SNEGSKA, per germline (reference sequence). The J segment lost 2 bases and the V segment lost 1 base, leaving 3 bases of the junction unmatched. The CDR3 here is CSARAGLAVNTGELFF. The CDR3 DNA sequence: TGCAGTGCTAGAGCGGGACTAGCGGTCAACACCGGGGAGCTGTTTTTT.

The chain employs TRBV29-1 and TRBJ2-1; 13 bases match TRBD2. This CDR3 is 16 amino acids long. From germline, CDR1 is SQVTM and CDR2 ANQGSEA. Germline trimming cut 4 bases from V and 7 bases from J; bases unmatched to any gene: 10. The CDR3 loop reads CSVARTSGGAGNEQFF. As DNA, the CDR3 is TGCAGCGTTGCCCGTACTAGCGGGGGGGCCGGTAATGAGCAGTTCTTC.

CDR3 sequence (DNA): TGTGCCAGCAGCCAAGACAGGTCCGCCTACGAGCAGTACTTC. Translation: CASSQDRSAYEQYF. The chain has TRBV7-8 and TRBJ2-7; possible D gene TRBD1, 6 bases. This CDR3 has 14 amino acids. V lost 5 bases, J lost 2 bases, and 13 bases lay in between. Germline V CDR1 and CDR2: SGHVS, FQNEAQ.

The gene calls are TRBV5-1 and TRBJ2-1; 8 bases agree with TRBD2. CDR1 is SGHRS, CDR2 YFSETQ, per germline. The CDR3 runs to 15 residues. Unmatched junction bases numbered 1, after V lost 0 bases and J lost 2 bases. As DNA, the CDR3 is TGCGCCAGCAGCTTGGTAGCGGGGCCCTACAATGAGCAGTTCTTC. It translates to CASSLVAGPYNEQFF.